The T cell receptor (beta chain) under discussion was sequenced for a study of shared clonotypes between healthy human individuals (dated by TCRdb to 2018 to 2021). A note on the overall study: The cohort included a few men and two women between 18 and 49 years of age. For each donor, CD4 naive and CD4 memory were each given three plates, CD8 naive was given two plates, and CD8 memory was given one plate. To estimate repertoire size and how much clonotypes are shared between individuals, the study performed deep sequencing of blood TCR repertoires from roughly five healthy adults. To increase sequencing depth and limit assay-specific biases, TCR repertoire library preparation and sequencing were carried out by different laboratories using diverse techniques. Leukapheresis yielded between about 0.85 and 9.5 billion PBMCs per donor. What the authors observed across the whole study: Based on pairwise subsampling, the degree of clonotype sharing among donors was expected to be affected by sequencing depth. Across several donors, about 5.2% of naive CD4, around 3.3% of naive CD8, under 2.5% of memory CD4, and over 0.35% of memory CD8 clonotypes were shared. Because the study included a small number of donors, the genetic and exposure-history diversity represented was limited. Sampling was restricted to blood, and TCR repertoires in tissue are likely to differ from TCR repertoires in blood. Incomplete sequencing was indicated by rarefaction of sorted-subset datasets, despite the large sequencing depth. Higher generation probabilities were observed for clonotypes shared by all four sorted-subset donors than for non-shared clonotypes. Naive subsets generally had larger estimated clonotype richness than memory subsets did.

CD8 naive samples were obtained by positive selection for CCR7 among CD45RO-negative cells, yielding a CD45RA+CCR7+ population from which TemRA cells were excluded. The donors were healthy, HIV-negative adults with no recently reported acute infections or vaccinations. Every donor was a Caucasian adult living in Nashville, Tennessee, USA. After blood collection by leukapheresis, PBMCs were isolated using Ficoll-Histopaque density gradient centrifugation and then cryopreserved in the vapor phase of liquid nitrogen. Analytical flow cytometry was used to check the purity and quantity of each magnetically sorted T cell population. Genomic DNA was isolated from every sorted fraction and measured by UV absorbance on a Nanodrop 2000c. TCR CDR3 regions were amplified from genomic DNA by multiplex PCR using the deep immunoSEQ assay. Genomic DNA extracted from each cell subset was distributed evenly over all wells of several immunoSEQ 96-well plates, and each plate served as one replicate. For sorted subsets, 150 to 250 ng of genomic DNA, equivalent to some 30,000 T cell genomes, went into each replicate PCR. Purified libraries were measured with a Qubit 3.0 fluorometer, size-checked on a Bioanalyzer 2100, and measured again with the KAPA Library Quantification kit. A separate single-read 150-cycle Illumina NextSeq 550 flow cell was used to sequence each immunoSEQ 96-well plate. As for how the authors treated the data: The immunoSEQ output contained only junctional sequences without quality scores, so filtering could not match that applied to full-length reads. Sequences were annotated with PyIR, a Python wrapper for IgBLAST v1.9, using IMGT germline references to assign V/J genes and CDR3. Reads were filtered out if the reads had weak V/J assignments (E-value above 1e-6), no CDR3, stop codons, out-of-frame junctions, or ambiguous translated residues. V3J clonotypes were defined as sequences sharing an identical inferred V gene, J gene, and CDR3 amino acid sequence. To compute the percentage overlap between repertoires, the number of shared unique clonotypes was divided by the size of the smaller repertoire. Richness of each repertoire was evaluated using RTK rarefaction, the Chao1 estimator, and Recon v2.1 estimates of unobserved clonotypes. Generation probabilities were computed with OLGA for all TCRbeta clonotypes obtained by the gDNA method from a few donors. TCRdb mirrors the immuneACCESS table, restricted to in-frame sequences. Some clones are absent from its copies; in checked studies, under half trace to an unresolved V gene, and the reason for the others is unknown. For V, J and clone size, that table is used; D and trimming come from the DNA. In all, the sample holds around 2,100,000 clones, and about 94% of those were seen once. 1.2% of the sample is in the top ten clones.

CDR1 and CDR2, looked up from the germline V gene, are MGHRA and YSYEKL. A distance of 11 bases separates the germline ends of V and J, which lose 1 base and 1 base respectively. The CDR3 holds 16 amino acids from the cysteine to the phenylalanine. Only CDR3 DNA is held: 48 bases, read in frame from base 1. This clone showed up just once. It lacks a known antigen. It has no much larger one-base neighbor in the sample; base qualities were not kept. The clonotype was recovered from a man in his late teens or twenties in good health. This receptor chain uses TRBV4-1 and TRBJ1-5, and the D gene may be TRBD1, 5 bases matching. The specimen sequenced was naive CD8+ T cells sorted from blood. The cell subset or site label here, explained by the study, means: CD45RA+CCR7+. The base sequence is TGCGCCAGCAGCCAAGTTCCCAGGGCCAGCAATCAGCCCCAGCATTTT. The translation is CASSQVPRASNQPQHF.